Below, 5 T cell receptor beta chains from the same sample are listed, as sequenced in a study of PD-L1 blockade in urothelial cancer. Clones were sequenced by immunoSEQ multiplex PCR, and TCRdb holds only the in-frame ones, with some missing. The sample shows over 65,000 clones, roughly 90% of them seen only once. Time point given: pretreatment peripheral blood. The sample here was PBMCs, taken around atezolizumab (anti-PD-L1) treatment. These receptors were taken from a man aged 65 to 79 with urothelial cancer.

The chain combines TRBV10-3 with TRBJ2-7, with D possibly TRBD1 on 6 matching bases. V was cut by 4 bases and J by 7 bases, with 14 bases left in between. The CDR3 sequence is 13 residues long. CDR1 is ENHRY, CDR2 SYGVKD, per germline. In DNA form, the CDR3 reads TGTGCCATCAGTGCTATACAGGGTAGTGAGCAGTACTTC. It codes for CAISAIQGSEQYF.

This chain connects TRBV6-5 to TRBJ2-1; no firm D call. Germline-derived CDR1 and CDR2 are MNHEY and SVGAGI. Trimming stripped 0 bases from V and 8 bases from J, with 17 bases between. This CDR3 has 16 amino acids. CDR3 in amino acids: CASSYSKYGSGYEQFF. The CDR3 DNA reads TGTGCCAGCAGTTACTCGAAATACGGCTCAGGATATGAGCAGTTCTTC.

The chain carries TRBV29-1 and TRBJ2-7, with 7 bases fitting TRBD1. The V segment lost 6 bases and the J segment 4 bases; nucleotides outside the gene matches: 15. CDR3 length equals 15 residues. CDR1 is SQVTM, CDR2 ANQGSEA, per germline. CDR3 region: CSVENTGEMGYEQYF. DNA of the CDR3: TGCAGCGTAGAAAATACAGGGGAAATGGGGTACGAGCAGTACTTC.

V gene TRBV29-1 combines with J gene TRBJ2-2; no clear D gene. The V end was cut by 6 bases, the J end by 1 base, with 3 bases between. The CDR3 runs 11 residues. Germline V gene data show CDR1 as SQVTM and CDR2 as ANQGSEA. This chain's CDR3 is CSVRNTGELFF. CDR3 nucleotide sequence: TGCAGCGTCAGGAACACCGGGGAGCTGTTTTTT.

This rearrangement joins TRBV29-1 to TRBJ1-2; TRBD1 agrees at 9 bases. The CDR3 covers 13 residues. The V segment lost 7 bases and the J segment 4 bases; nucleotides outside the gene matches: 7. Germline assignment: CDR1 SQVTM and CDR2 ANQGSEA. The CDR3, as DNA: TGCAGCGCCCTACAGGGGGCGGGCTATGGCTACACCTTC. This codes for CSALQGAGYGYTF.